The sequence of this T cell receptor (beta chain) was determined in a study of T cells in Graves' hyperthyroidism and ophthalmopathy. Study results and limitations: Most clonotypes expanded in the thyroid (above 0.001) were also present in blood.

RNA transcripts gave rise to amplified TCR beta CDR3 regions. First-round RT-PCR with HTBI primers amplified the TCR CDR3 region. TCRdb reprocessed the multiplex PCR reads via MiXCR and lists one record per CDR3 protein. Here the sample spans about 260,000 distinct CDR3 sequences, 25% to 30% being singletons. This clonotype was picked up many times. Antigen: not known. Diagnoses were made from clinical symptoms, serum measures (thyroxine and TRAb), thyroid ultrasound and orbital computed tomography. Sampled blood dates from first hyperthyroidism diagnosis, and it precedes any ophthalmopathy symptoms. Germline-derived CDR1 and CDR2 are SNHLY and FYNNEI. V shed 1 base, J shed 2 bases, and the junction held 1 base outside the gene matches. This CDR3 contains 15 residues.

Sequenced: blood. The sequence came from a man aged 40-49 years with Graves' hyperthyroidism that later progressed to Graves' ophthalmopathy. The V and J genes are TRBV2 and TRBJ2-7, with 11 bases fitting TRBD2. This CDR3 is CASSEVAGGPYEQYF. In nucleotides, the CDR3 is TGTGCCAGCAGTGAAGTAGCGGGAGGGCCCTACGAGCAGTACTTC.